The clone carrying this TCR beta chain showed up just a few times. Antigen: not known. The data were taken from a study of type 1 regulatory T cells. Study-wide context: An in vitro protocol generated T-allo10, a Tr1-enriched, alloantigen-specific CD4 T cell product.

MiXCR, applied by TCRdb to the reads, yields one record per CDR3 protein. The sample consists of about 23,000 distinct CDR3 sequences, around 43% of them appearing once. J lost 4 bases, V lost 6 bases, and 4 bases had no gene match. Germline V gene lookup returns CDR1 LGHNT and CDR2 FRNRAP. CDR3 length equals 15 residues. Material: cultured T cells, either the whole culture or a sorted T cell fraction (not recorded which). The chain is built from TRBV12-5 and TRBJ2-7; 15 bases are a match to TRBD2. The clonotype originates from a human donor in good health. CDR3 nucleotide sequence: TGTGCTAGTGGAGTGGGACTAGCGGGGGGATACGAGCAGTACTTC. It encodes CASGVGLAGGYEQYF.